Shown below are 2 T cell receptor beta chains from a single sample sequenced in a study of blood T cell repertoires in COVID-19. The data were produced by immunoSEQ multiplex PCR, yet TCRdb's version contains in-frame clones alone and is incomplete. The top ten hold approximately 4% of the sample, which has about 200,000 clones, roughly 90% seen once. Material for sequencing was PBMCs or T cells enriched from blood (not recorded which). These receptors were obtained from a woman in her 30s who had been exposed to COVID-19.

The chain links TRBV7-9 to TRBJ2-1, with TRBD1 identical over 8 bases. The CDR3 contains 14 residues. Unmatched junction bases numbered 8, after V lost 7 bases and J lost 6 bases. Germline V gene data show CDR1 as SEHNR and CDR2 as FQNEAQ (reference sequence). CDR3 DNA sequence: TGTGCCAGCACAACCCCTGGACAGGGCAATGAGCAGTTCTTC. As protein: CASTTPGQGNEQFF.

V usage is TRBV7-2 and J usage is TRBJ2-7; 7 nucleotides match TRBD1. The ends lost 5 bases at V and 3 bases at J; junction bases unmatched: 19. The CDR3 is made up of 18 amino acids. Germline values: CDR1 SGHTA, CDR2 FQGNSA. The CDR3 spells CASSLTGTALGSYYEQYF. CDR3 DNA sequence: TGTGCCAGCAGCCTCACAGGGACAGCCTTAGGATCATACTACGAGCAGTACTTC.